Described below is a single T cell receptor beta chain sequence and its context. The antigen is not known. This sample is drawn from a study of cytomegalovirus exposure and HLA in healthy donors. Study conclusions and caveats: It was confirmed in vitro that a few of the CMV-associated chains were specific for CMV antigens. The classifier was said to identify cytomegalovirus status with high specificity and sensitivity.

The method was immunoSEQ multiplex PCR; TCRdb's version includes in-frame clones alone and lacks a portion of them. Among about 130,000 clones listed, 89% were seen once. Trimming stripped 3 bases from V and 7 bases from J, with 10 bases between. The CDR3 runs to 12 residues. Germline CDR1 GTSNPN, CDR2 SVGIG (reference sequence). The source material was PBMCs. This sequence joins TRBV30 and TRBJ1-5; D is perhaps TRBD1 (5 bases). The sequence came from a woman between 18 and 29 years old in good health and CMV-seropositive. The CDR3 DNA reads TGTGCCTGGAGCGGGGGGGGACAGCCCCAGCATTTT. Translated: CAWSGGGQPQHF.